This TCR beta chain was captured in a study of post-analysis software for immune sequencing data. As for the study in general: Patients with relapsing-remitting, secondary progressive and progressive-relapsing multiple sclerosis courses were all represented. Points from the study as a whole: There was significantly lower normalized Chao1 diversity in multiple sclerosis patients than in controls. Patients used several TRBV segments, including TRBV5-6, TRBV5-1 and TRBV20-1, more often than controls.

Libraries were made from TCR beta cDNA, and they carried unique molecular identifiers. From the PCR reads, TCRdb called clonotypes with MiXCR, one entry per CDR3 protein. This repertoire shows some 890,000 distinct CDR3 sequences, 53% found once; its top ten account for 4.6%. CDR1 is DFQATT, CDR2 SNEGSKA, per germline (reference sequence). The CDR3 loop spans 13 amino acids. With regard to this clonotype: Its specificity is unknown.

The receptor's source is a girl aged 10 to 17 with multiple sclerosis. V gene TRBV20-1 combines with J gene TRBJ2-5; D may be TRBD1 (6 bases). Near its end, the DNA agrees better with TRBJ2-1, so the J call may be wrong. The specimen was blood. This CDR3 reads CSARYRVQETQFF. The CDR3 region has the DNA TGCAGTGCTAGGTACAGGGTGCAAGAGACCCAGTTCTTC.